The rows below give T cell receptor beta chains drawn from one sample of a study of glioma-infiltrating T cells after dendritic cell vaccination. Only in-frame clones appear in the TCRdb table, and some are missing; sequencing was by immunoSEQ multiplex PCR. The table includes about 50,000 clones, approximately 91% detected once. The sample was blood, taken after dendritic cell vaccination. The source is a human donor with glioblastoma. Both conserved end residues are part of each CDR3. Fields, in order: CDR3 protein, CDR3 DNA, J gene, clone size, CDR3 length, V gene, D gene. The D gene is left open where the match is weak. A clone size is listed for some rows: how often the clone was seen (once, few, many), or a class if it is expanded.

CASSPQGAGNTIYF,TGTGCCAGCAGTCCACAGGGGGCTGGAAACACCATATATTTT,TRBJ1-3,-,14,TRBV27,TRBD1
CASREDREQYF,TGTGCCAGCAGGGAGGACAGGGAGCAGTACTTC,TRBJ2-7,-,11,TRBV6-1,TRBD1
CASSYSQGRGFEQYF,TGTGCCAGCAGTTACTCGCAGGGGCGCGGGTTCGAGCAGTACTTC,TRBJ2-7,-,15,TRBV6-6,-
CASSLGTSGDRFF,TGTGCCAGCAGCTTGGGGACTAGCGGGGATAGGTTCTTC,TRBJ2-1,-,13,TRBV5-6,TRBD2
CASSPPGGTSYNEQFF,TGTGCCAGCTCACCACCGGGCGGGACCTCCTACAATGAGCAGTTCTTC,TRBJ2-1,-,16,TRBV18,-
CASSLLAVQYEQFF,TGTGCCAGCAGCTTGTTAGCAGTACAATATGAGCAGTTCTTC,TRBJ2-1,once,14,TRBV5-6,-
CSVTGEVGYTF,TGCAGCGTCACAGGGGAGGTTGGCTACACCTTC,TRBJ1-2,-,11,TRBV29-1,TRBD1
CASSLILNTGELFF,TGTGCCAGCAGCTTGATCCTGAACACCGGGGAGCTGTTTTTT,TRBJ2-2,-,14,TRBV5-8,-
CASSLRRGGSSKETQYF,TGTGCCAGCAGCTTAAGGAGAGGGGGATCCAGTAAAGAGACCCAGTACTTC,TRBJ2-5,few,17,TRBV5-5,-
CASSRDSPHEQYF,TGTGCCAGCAGCCGGGACTCCCCCCACGAGCAGTACTTC,TRBJ2-7,-,13,TRBV14,-
CSVVRYPHPYEQYF,TGCAGCGTTGTCAGGTATCCGCACCCCTACGAGCAGTACTTC,TRBJ2-7,-,14,TRBV29-1,-
CASSPWNGKGAGELFF,TGTGCCAGCTCACCTTGGAACGGAAAGGGGGCCGGGGAGCTGTTTTTT,TRBJ2-2,-,16,TRBV18,-
CATRLTDLTGELFF,TGTGCCACCAGGCTGACAGACCTCACCGGGGAGCTGTTTTTT,TRBJ2-2,-,14,TRBV6-6,-
CASTLGQGNTEAFF,TGTGCCAGCACCCTGGGGCAGGGCAACACTGAAGCTTTCTTT,TRBJ1-1,-,14,TRBV28,-
CASRQSVGAYGYTF,TGTGCCAGCAGACAATCGGTAGGGGCCTATGGCTACACCTTC,TRBJ1-2,-,14,TRBV6-1,-
CASSLAVGGRTDTQYF,TGTGCCAGCAGCTTAGCAGTCGGGGGACGCACAGATACGCAGTATTTT,TRBJ2-3,-,16,TRBV7-9,-
CASSLVQGNTEAFF,TGCGCCAGCAGCTTGGTACAGGGGAACACTGAAGCTTTCTTT,TRBJ1-1,-,14,TRBV5-1,-
CASSLTIGEQFF,TGTGCCAGCAGCTTGACTATTGGTGAGCAGTTCTTC,TRBJ2-1,once,12,TRBV11-2,-
CASSLGGTGNTGELFF,TGTGCCAGCAGCTTGGGTGGGACAGGGAACACCGGGGAGCTGTTTTTT,TRBJ2-2,-,16,TRBV5-5,TRBD1
CASSLAGQGGNIQYF,TGTGCCAGCAGCTTGGCAGGACAGGGAGGAAACATTCAGTACTTC,TRBJ2-4,-,15,TRBV5-4,TRBD1
CASRETGDYGYTF,TGTGCCAGCAGAGAGACAGGGGACTATGGCTACACCTTC,TRBJ1-2,-,13,TRBV6-1,TRBD1
CASSTTSVEQFF,TGTGCCAGCAGCACTACTAGCGTAGAGCAGTTCTTC,TRBJ2-1,-,12,TRBV7-9,TRBD2
CASGFPGTEAFF,TGTGCTAGTGGTTTTCCGGGTACTGAAGCTTTCTTT,TRBJ1-1,-,12,TRBV12-5,-
CATSRVRVLSSNYGYTF,TGTGCCACCAGCAGAGTGCGGGTCCTGTCCTCTAACTATGGCTACACCTTC,TRBJ1-2,-,17,TRBV15,-
CAIKGSGELFF,TGTGCCATCAAGGGGTCCGGGGAGCTGTTTTTT,TRBJ2-2,-,11,TRBV10-3,-
CASSLTPGGDEQYF,TGTGCTAGCAGCTTAACCCCGGGGGGGGACGAGCAGTACTTC,TRBJ2-7,-,14,TRBV7-7,TRBD2
CSVEGVAGGTDTQYF,TGCAGCGTTGAAGGTGTGGCGGGAGGCACAGATACGCAGTATTTT,TRBJ2-3,-,15,TRBV29-1,TRBD2
CASSLDSGNTGELFF,TGCGCCAGCAGCTTGGATAGCGGGAACACCGGGGAGCTGTTTTTT,TRBJ2-2,-,15,TRBV5-1,-
CATSRDKGYNQPQHF,TGTGCCACCAGCAGAGATAAGGGGTACAATCAGCCCCAGCATTTT,TRBJ1-5,-,15,TRBV15,-
CASTSEQTTNTEAFF,TGTGCCAGCACCTCCGAACAGACCACGAACACTGAAGCTTTCTTT,TRBJ1-1,-,15,TRBV28,-
CASSLLPAGGSYEQYF,TGCGCCAGCAGCTTGCTCCCGGCAGGGGGATCCTACGAGCAGTACTTC,TRBJ2-7,-,16,TRBV5-1,TRBD1
CASSVGHFNEKLFF,TGTGCCAGCAGCGTAGGACACTTTAATGAAAAACTGTTTTTT,TRBJ1-4,-,14,TRBV9,-
CASSFEGDTQYF,TGTGCCAGCAGCTTCGAGGGCGACACGCAGTACTTC,TRBJ2-7,once,12,TRBV7-9,-
CSVQGGPPGNTIYF,TGCAGCGTTCAAGGGGGCCCGCCTGGAAACACCATATATTTT,TRBJ1-3,-,14,TRBV29-1,TRBD1
CASRRVGSGELFF,TGCGCCAGCAGGCGGGTTGGGTCCGGGGAGCTGTTTTTT,TRBJ2-2,few,13,TRBV5-1,-
CASSLWGDNTEAFF,TGTGCCAGCAGCCTATGGGGAGACAACACTGAAGCTTTCTTT,TRBJ1-1,-,14,TRBV9,-
CSVVGGAAKNIQYF,TGCAGCGTTGTAGGGGGAGCGGCCAAAAACATTCAGTACTTC,TRBJ2-4,-,14,TRBV29-1,-
CASARLGTVTDTQYF,TGTGCCAGCGCTCGTCTTGGGACAGTCACAGATACGCAGTATTTT,TRBJ2-3,-,15,TRBV19,TRBD1
CASSGLSYEQYF,TGTGCCAGCAGCGGCTTATCCTACGAGCAGTACTTC,TRBJ2-7,-,12,TRBV7-8,-
CASSLKLAGDTGELFF,TGTGCCAGCAGCTTGAAACTAGCGGGAGACACCGGGGAGCTGTTTTTT,TRBJ2-2,-,16,TRBV5-4,TRBD2
CASSGRTGGRSNYGYTF,TGTGCCAGCAGTGGCCGGACAGGGGGCCGTTCTAACTATGGCTACACCTTC,TRBJ1-2,-,17,TRBV6-1,TRBD1
CATGTSPRDEQFF,TGTGCCACGGGGACTAGCCCCCGGGATGAGCAGTTCTTC,TRBJ2-1,-,13,TRBV15,TRBD2
CATGENTGELFF,TGCGCCACCGGTGAAAACACCGGGGAGCTGTTTTTT,TRBJ2-2,-,12,TRBV5-1,-
CASSTTGGDGYTF,TGTGCCAGCAGCACCACGGGGGGTGATGGCTACACCTTC,TRBJ1-2,-,13,TRBV7-6,-
CAWSKAGGFTGELFF,TGTGCCTGGAGTAAAGCGGGAGGTTTTACCGGGGAGCTGTTTTTT,TRBJ2-2,-,15,TRBV30,TRBD2
CASSAQREPNTGELFF,TGTGCCAGCAGCGCACAGCGGGAGCCGAACACCGGGGAGCTGTTTTTT,TRBJ2-2,-,16,TRBV5-4,TRBD2
CSVEAGQVGGTQYF,TGCAGCGTTGAAGCCGGACAGGTGGGAGGGACCCAGTACTTC,TRBJ2-5,-,14,TRBV29-1,-
CASSPAKGAGGYTF,TGTGCCAGCAGCCCGGCTAAGGGGGCGGGCGGCTACACCTTC,TRBJ1-2,-,14,TRBV7-9,TRBD1
CATSRDFRGGEQFF,TGTGCCACCAGCAGAGACTTCCGCGGGGGTGAGCAGTTCTTC,TRBJ2-1,-,14,TRBV15,TRBD2
CASSYRASTDTQYF,TGTGCCAGCAGCTACAGGGCCAGCACAGATACGCAGTATTTT,TRBJ2-3,-,14,TRBV5-4,-
CASRLGTGGNYGYTF,TGTGCCAGCAGACTGGGGACAGGGGGTAACTATGGCTACACCTTC,TRBJ1-2,-,15,TRBV28,TRBD1